The clone carrying this T cell receptor beta chain was detected only once. Antigen unknown. This sample is drawn from a study of a mutant IDH1 vaccine in newly diagnosed glioma. Looking at the study overall: Mean patient age was about 44 years; approximately 62% were male and roughly 38% female. Visit V13 took place at week 47, and visit V12 happened at week 35.

Study findings and constraints: Seemingly, top peripheral T cell clonotype changes bore no relation to pseudoprogression.

The CDR3 length is 16 residues. V was clipped by 0 bases and J by 4 bases; unmatched bases: 9. Germline loops: CDR1 SGDLS, CDR2 YYNGEE. The time point is: week 35, safety follow-up. In the vaccine, a single dose held 300 ug of the mutant IDH1 20-mer peptide, along with topical imiquimod. Some clones are missing from TCRdb's copy, which holds only in-frame ones; the method was immunoSEQ multiplex PCR. Altogether roughly 54,000 clones are present, approximately 80% being singletons, with the ten largest covering about 4%. The TCR sequence derives from a woman between 18 and 29 years old with glioma. The rearrangement joins TRBV9 to TRBJ1-2; 7 nucleotides line up with TRBD1. This specimen was PBMCs, taken from a glioma patient whose treatment included an IDH1 peptide vaccine. The CDR3 bases are TGTGCCAGCAGCGTAGGGTTTGAGGGGGCTGGCTATGGCTACACCTTC. Amino acids: CASSVGFEGAGYGYTF.